One sample yielded the 5 T cell receptor beta chains listed below, sequenced in a study of shared clonotypes between healthy human individuals. Sequenced by immunoSEQ multiplex PCR; TCRdb stores in-frame clones only, minus some. The sample lists 760,000 or so clones, approximately 96% seen once, with over 0.2% in the top ten. Terminally differentiated effector memory CD45RA+ cells were excluded from the naive CD8 cells, which were CD45RO-negative and positively selected for CCR7. The specimen was naive CD8+ T cells sorted from blood. The receptors originated from a man younger than 40 in good health.

The chain couples TRBV27 to TRBJ1-4; possibly TRBD1 for D (6 bases). The CDR3 spans 14 residues. Trimming cost V 8 bases and J 7 bases, with 17 bases left between them. CDR1 MNHEY and CDR2 SMNVEV come from the germline V gene (reference sequence). CDR3 in amino acids: CASREQGLGEKLFF. For the CDR3, the DNA is TGTGCCAGCCGAGAACAGGGATTGGGTGAAAAACTGTTTTTT.

The chain links TRBV7-9 to TRBJ2-7; D not certain. This CDR3 spans 14 amino acids. The V gene lost 6 bases and the J gene lost 0 bases, with 12 bases spanning the gap. Per the germline V gene, CDR1 is SEHNR and CDR2 is FQNEAQ (reference sequence). CDR3 region: CASRSRSASYEQYF. The CDR3 DNA reads TGTGCCAGCAGATCGAGATCAGCCTCCTACGAGCAGTACTTC. Full variable domain (outside the CDR3, taken from reference TRBV7-9 and TRBJ2-7): DTGVSQNPRHKITKRGQNVTFRCDPISEHNRLYWYRQTLGQGPEFLTYFQNEAQLEKSRLLSDRFSAERPKGSFSTLEIQRTEQGDSAMYLCASRSRSASYEQYFGPGTRLTVT.

A note on this clone: Germline and junction disagree at one end, which may indicate a read error. The chain has TRBV11-2 and TRBJ1-1, with TRBD1 as a possible D gene (5 bases). The CDR3 is 14 amino acids. Germline CDR1 and CDR2: SGHAT and FQNNGV. CDR3 DNA sequence: TGTGCCAGCAGCTTAGATGGGGGGAACGCTGAAGCTTTCTTT. Amino acid sequence: CASSLDGGNAEAFF. The whole variable domain, filled in from reference TRBV11-2 and TRBJ1-1, reads EAGVAQSPRYKIIEKRQSVAFWCNPISGHATLYWYQQILGQGPKLLIQFQNNGVVDDSQLPKDRFSAERLKGVDSTLKIQPAKLEDSAVYLCASSLDGGNAEAFFGQGTRLTVV.

Concerning this clone: Sequence at one end of the junction differs from germline and may be a read error. This CDR3 is also generated by other DNA sequences in the sample. The V and J genes are TRBV20-1 and TRBJ2-5, with D unclear. The V gene's germline CDR1 is DFQATT and CDR2 SNEGSKA (reference sequence). The CDR3 sequence is 9 residues long. CDR3 region: CSARETQYF. The CDR3, as DNA: TGCAGTGCCAGAGAGACCCAGTACTTC.

The V call is TRBV4-2, the J call TRBJ2-7; D not resolved. Germline lookup yields CDR1 LGHNA and CDR2 YNFKEQ. The V and J ends lost 1 base and 0 bases respectively, with 4 bases between them. CDR3 length: 13 residues. The CDR3 here is CASSQGGSYEQYF. As DNA, the CDR3 is TGTGCCAGCAGCCAAGGTGGCTCCTACGAGCAGTACTTC.